This T cell receptor (beta chain) stems from a study of beta chain features in type 1 diabetes. V was clipped by 5 bases and J by 6 bases; unmatched bases: 9. The length of the CDR3 is 15 residues. Germline CDR1 SGHDT, CDR2 YYEEEE. Study results and limitations: TCRB CDR3 length was moderately but significantly reduced in all four CD4+ subsets of Type 1 diabetes patients. Insertions at VDJ junctions were less frequent in type 1 diabetes patients. These patients also deleted more nucleotides at the same junctions.

CD45RO/CCR7/CD25/CD127/CD95/CD27 sorting isolated CD4+ naive, central memory, regulatory and stem cell-like memory cells. Each of the sorted populations had a purity greater than 95%. This clone has just a few counts. Its antigen remains unknown. Investigators reverse transcribed all isolated RNA, so they sequenced expressed TCRB transcripts. It was found that naive, central memory and regulatory T cell samples averaged around 3.6 million reads. Measured with immunoSEQ multiplex PCR; TCRdb has only the in-frame clones, and not every one. In the table there are over 150,000 clones, approximately 10% of which are singletons.

Sequenced: central memory CD4+ T cells from blood. The chain is built from TRBV5-6 and TRBJ2-1; TRBD1 agrees at 9 bases. The origin of this receptor is a man younger than 45 with type 1 diabetes. CDR3 residues: CASRGGGQGSNEQFF. The CDR3, as DNA: TGTGCCAGCAGGGGAGGGGGACAGGGTAGCAATGAGCAGTTCTTC.